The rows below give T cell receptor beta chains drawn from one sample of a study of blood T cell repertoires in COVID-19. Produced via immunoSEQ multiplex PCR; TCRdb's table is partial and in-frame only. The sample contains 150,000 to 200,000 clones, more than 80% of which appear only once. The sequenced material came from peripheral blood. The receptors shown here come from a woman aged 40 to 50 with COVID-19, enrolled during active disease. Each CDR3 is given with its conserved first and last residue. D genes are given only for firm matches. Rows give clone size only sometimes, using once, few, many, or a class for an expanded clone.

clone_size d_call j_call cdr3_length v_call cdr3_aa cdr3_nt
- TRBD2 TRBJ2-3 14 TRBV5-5 CASSGGLAGDTQYF TGTGCCAGCAGTGGGGGACTAGCGGGGGATACGCAGTATTTT
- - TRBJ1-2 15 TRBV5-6 CASSLGMGDSYGYTF TGTGCCAGCAGCTTGGGTATGGGGGACTCCTATGGCTACACCTTC
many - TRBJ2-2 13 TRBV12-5 CASGLQNTGELFF TGTGCTAGTGGTTTGCAGAACACCGGGGAGCTGTTTTTT
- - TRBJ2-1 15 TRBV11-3 CASSPRDTGYNEQFF TGTGCCAGCAGCCCCCGGGACACAGGGTACAATGAGCAGTTCTTC
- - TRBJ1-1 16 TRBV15 CATSRGPREGEGEAFF TGTGCCACCAGCAGAGGCCCGCGGGAGGGGGAGGGGGAAGCTTTCTTT
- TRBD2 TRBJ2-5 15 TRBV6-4 CASSETSGGAETQYF TGTGCCAGCAGTGAGACTAGCGGGGGGGCAGAGACCCAGTACTTC
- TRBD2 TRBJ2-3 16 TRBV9 CASSTRTSGGTDTQYF TGTGCCAGCAGCACCCGGACTAGCGGGGGTACAGATACGCAGTATTTT
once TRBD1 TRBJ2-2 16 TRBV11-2 CASSPQTGVFSGELFF TGTGCCAGCAGCCCCCAGACAGGGGTTTTTTCCGGGGAGCTGTTTTTT
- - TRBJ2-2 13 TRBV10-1 CASSLRGTGELFF TGCGCCAGCAGCCTAAGGGGAACCGGGGAGCTGTTTTTT
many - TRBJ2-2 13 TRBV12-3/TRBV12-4 CASRKTSAGELFF TGTGCCAGCAGAAAGACTAGTGCCGGGGAGCTGTTTTTT
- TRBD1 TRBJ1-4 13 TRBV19 CASGQGSNEKLFF TGTGCCAGTGGACAGGGATCTAATGAAAAACTGTTTTTT
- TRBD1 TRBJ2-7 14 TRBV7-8 CASSSRTGAAEQYF TGTGCCAGCAGCTCCAGGACAGGGGCGGCCGAGCAGTACTTC
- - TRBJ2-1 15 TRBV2 CASLPLESSYNEQFF TGTGCCAGCCTTCCACTAGAGAGCTCCTACAATGAGCAGTTCTTC
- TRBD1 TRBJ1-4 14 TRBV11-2 CASSRDRGGEKLFF TGTGCCAGCAGTCGGGACAGGGGAGGGGAAAAACTGTTTTTT
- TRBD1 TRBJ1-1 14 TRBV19 CASSMQGADTEAFF TGTGCCAGTAGTATGCAGGGGGCGGACACTGAAGCTTTCTTT
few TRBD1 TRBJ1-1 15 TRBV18 CASSPTTGTNTEAFF TGTGCCAGCTCACCCACGACAGGGACGAACACTGAAGCTTTCTTT
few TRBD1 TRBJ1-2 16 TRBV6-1 CASSEPVSTGGRGYTF TGTGCCAGCAGTGAACCCGTCTCGACAGGGGGCCGTGGCTACACCTTC
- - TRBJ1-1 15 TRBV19 CASRSLAGETTEAFF TGTGCCAGTAGAAGCTTGGCAGGGGAAACGACTGAAGCTTTCTTT
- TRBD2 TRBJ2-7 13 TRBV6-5 CASQRTSYYEQYF TGTGCCAGCCAGAGGACTAGCTACTACGAGCAGTACTTC
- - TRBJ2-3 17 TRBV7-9 CASSLVRGAFSVDTQYF TGTGCCAGCAGCTTAGTCCGGGGGGCGTTCAGTGTAGATACGCAGTATTTT
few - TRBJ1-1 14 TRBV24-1 CATRAWDTDTEAFF TGTGCCACCAGGGCGTGGGACACGGACACTGAAGCTTTCTTT
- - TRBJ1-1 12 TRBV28 CASGASWTEAFF TGTGCCAGCGGGGCGTCCTGGACTGAAGCTTTCTTT
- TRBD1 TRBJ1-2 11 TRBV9 CASSETGVYTF TGTGCCAGCAGCGAGACAGGGGTCTACACCTTC
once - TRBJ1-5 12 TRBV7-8 CASSSYNQPQHF TGTGCCAGCAGCTCCTACAATCAGCCCCAGCATTTT
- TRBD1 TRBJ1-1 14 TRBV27 CASSWTGVNTEAFF TGTGCCAGCAGTTGGACAGGGGTGAACACTGAAGCTTTCTTT
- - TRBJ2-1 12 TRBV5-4 CASSLSDNEQFF TGTGCCAGCAGCTTGAGCGACAATGAGCAGTTCTTC
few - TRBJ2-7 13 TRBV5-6 CASSPGLVYEQYF TGTGCCAGCAGCCCTGGACTGGTCTACGAGCAGTACTTC
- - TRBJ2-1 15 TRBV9 CASSKAGSSYNEQFF TGTGCCAGCAGCAAAGCGGGCAGCTCCTACAATGAGCAGTTCTTC
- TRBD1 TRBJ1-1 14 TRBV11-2 CASSKDRANTEAFF TGTGCCAGCAGCAAGGACAGGGCGAACACTGAAGCTTTCTTT
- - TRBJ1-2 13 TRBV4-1 CASSHPGDGGYTF TGCGCCAGCAGCCACCCAGGGGACGGTGGCTACACCTTC
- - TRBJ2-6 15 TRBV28 CASNSPSSGANVLTF TGTGCCAGCAACAGTCCATCCTCTGGGGCCAACGTCCTGACTTTC
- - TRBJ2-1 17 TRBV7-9 CASSLAGQTSSYNEQFF TGTGCCAGCAGCTTAGCCGGACAGACGAGCTCCTACAATGAGCAGTTCTTC
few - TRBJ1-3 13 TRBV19 CASERSSGNTIYF TGTGCCAGTGAGCGGAGCTCTGGAAACACCATATATTTT
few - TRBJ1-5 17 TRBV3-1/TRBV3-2 CASSQDFRQVSNQPQHF TGTGCCAGCAGCCAAGATTTTAGACAGGTCAGCAATCAGCCCCAGCATTTT
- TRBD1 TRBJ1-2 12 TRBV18 CASSGTAYGYTF TGTGCCAGCTCGGGGACAGCCTATGGCTACACCTTC
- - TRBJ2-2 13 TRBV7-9 CASSFGATGELFF TGTGCCAGCAGCTTTGGGGCCACCGGGGAGCTGTTTTTT
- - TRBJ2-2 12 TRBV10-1 CASSELAGELFF TGCGCCAGCAGTGAGCTTGCCGGGGAGCTGTTTTTT
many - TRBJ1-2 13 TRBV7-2 CASSLQISYGYTF TGTGCCAGCAGCCTGCAGATCTCCTATGGCTACACCTTC
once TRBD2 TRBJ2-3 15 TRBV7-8 CASSRLAGRGDTQYF TGTGCCAGCAGCCGACTAGCGGGGAGGGGAGATACGCAGTATTTT
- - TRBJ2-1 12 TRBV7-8 CASSEGLHEQFF TGTGCCAGCAGCGAGGGACTCCATGAGCAGTTCTTC
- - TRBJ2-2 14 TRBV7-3 CASSLPTSTGELFF TGTGCCAGCAGCTTACCTACTAGCACCGGGGAGCTGTTTTTT
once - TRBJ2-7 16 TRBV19 CASSIDGRSTGGEQYF TGTGCCAGTAGTATAGATGGAAGGTCCACCGGGGGCGAGCAGTACTTC
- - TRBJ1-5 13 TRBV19 CATRASGHQPQHF TGTGCCACTCGAGCCAGCGGTCATCAGCCCCAGCATTTT
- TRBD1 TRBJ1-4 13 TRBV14 CASQDRVSEKLFF TGTGCCAGCCAGGACAGGGTCTCGGAAAAACTGTTTTTT
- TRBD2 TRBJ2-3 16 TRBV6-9 CASSSWTSTPTDTQYF TGTGCCAGCAGCTCTTGGACTAGCACACCTACGGATACGCAGTATTTT
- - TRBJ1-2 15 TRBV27 CASSRNRPHEDGYTF TGTGCCAGCAGTCGCAACAGGCCACATGAAGATGGCTACACCTTC
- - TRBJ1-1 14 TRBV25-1 CASSENLYRAEAFF TGTGCCAGCAGTGAAAATCTATACAGGGCCGAAGCTTTCTTT
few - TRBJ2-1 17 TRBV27 CASSLFFGGRSYNEQFF TGTGCCAGCAGTTTATTCTTCGGGGGGCGCTCCTACAATGAGCAGTTCTTC
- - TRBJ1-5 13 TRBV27 CASSFGESQPQHF TGTGCCAGCAGTTTTGGAGAGAGTCAGCCCCAGCATTTT
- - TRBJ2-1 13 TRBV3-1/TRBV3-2 CASSVGQFNEQFF TGTGCCAGCAGCGTAGGACAGTTCAATGAGCAGTTCTTC
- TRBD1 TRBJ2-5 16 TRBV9 CASSGPGTGGEETQYF TGTGCCAGCAGCGGACCCGGGACAGGGGGAGAAGAGACCCAGTACTTC
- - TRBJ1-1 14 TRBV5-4 CASSLVGEHAEAFF TGTGCCAGCAGCTTGGTAGGGGAACACGCTGAAGCTTTCTTT
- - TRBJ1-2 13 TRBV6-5 CASSPTGNYGYTF TGTGCCAGCAGTCCTACAGGGAACTATGGCTACACCTTC
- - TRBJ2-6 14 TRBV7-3 CASRSLSGANVLTF TGTGCCAGCCGGAGCCTCTCTGGGGCCAACGTCCTGACTTTC
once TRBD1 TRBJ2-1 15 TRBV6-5 CASKSTGGNLDEQFF TGTGCCAGCAAGTCGACAGGGGGTAATTTGGATGAGCAGTTCTTC